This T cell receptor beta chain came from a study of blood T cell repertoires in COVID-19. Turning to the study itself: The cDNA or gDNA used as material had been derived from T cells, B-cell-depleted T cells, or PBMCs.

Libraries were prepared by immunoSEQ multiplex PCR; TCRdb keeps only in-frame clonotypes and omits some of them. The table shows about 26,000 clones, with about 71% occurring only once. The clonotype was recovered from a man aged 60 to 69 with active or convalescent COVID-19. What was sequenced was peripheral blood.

The CDR3 DNA reads TGTGCCAGCAGCCGACAGGTGAACACTGAAGCTTTCTTT. Protein sequence: CASSRQVNTEAFF. The V call is TRBV3-1 (or the pseudogene TRBV3-2), the J call TRBJ1-1; tentative D call: TRBD1 (6 bases). Between the trimmed V and J ends, which lost 4 bases and 0 bases, there was a span of 6 bases. There are 13 residues in the CDR3. Per germline, CDR1 LGHDT and CDR2 YNNKEL (reference sequence).